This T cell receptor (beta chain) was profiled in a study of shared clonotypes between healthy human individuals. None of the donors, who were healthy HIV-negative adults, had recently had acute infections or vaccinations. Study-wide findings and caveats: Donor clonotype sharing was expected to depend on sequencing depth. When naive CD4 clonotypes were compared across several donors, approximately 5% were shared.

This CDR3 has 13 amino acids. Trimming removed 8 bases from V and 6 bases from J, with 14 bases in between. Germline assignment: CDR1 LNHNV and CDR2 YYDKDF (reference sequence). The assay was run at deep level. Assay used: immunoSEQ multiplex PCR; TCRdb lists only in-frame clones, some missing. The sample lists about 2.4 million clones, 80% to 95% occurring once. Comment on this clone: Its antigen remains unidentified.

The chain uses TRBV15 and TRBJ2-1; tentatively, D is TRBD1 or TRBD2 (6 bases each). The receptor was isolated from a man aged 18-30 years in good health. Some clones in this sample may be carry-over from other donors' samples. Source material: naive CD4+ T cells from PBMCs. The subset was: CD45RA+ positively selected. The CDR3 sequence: CATSLGGSNEQFF. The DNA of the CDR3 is TGTGCCACCTCGTTAGGGGGGTCCAATGAGCAGTTCTTC. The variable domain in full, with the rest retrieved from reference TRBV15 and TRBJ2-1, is DAMVIQNPRYQVTQFGKPVTLSCSQTLNHNVMYWYQQKSSQAPKLLFHYYDKDFNNEADTPDNFQSRRPNTSFCFLDIRSPGLGDTAMYLCATSLGGSNEQFFGPGTRLTVL.